This T cell receptor beta chain was captured by sequencing in a study of OX40 agonist ivuxolimab in advanced cancers. Study-wide background: The study treated patients with ivuxolimab, an agonistic anti-OX40 (CD134) antibody. Study-level points and caveats: Doses of 0.1 to 3.0 mg/kg were accompanied by clonal expansion of CD4+ and CD8+ blood T cells by week 6. The study did not work out the antigen specificity of the expanded peripheral T cells. Among the lowest peripheral clonal expansion occurred in 0.1-3.0 mg/kg partial responders.

Only in-frame clones appear in the TCRdb table, and some are missing; sequencing was by immunoSEQ multiplex PCR. The sample has about 19,000 clones; around 83% are singletons. On this clone: The target antigen is unknown.

The germline V gene encodes CDR1 MNHEY and CDR2 SMNVEV (reference sequence). The CDR3 is 16 residues long. The J segment lost 0 bases and the V segment lost 3 bases, leaving 2 bases of the junction unmatched. This TCR was sampled from an adult with an advanced solid tumor such as melanoma, head and neck, liver or kidney cancer. The sample was CD4+ or CD8+ T cells sorted from blood, taken in a trial of the OX40 agonist ivuxolimab. The chain has TRBV27 and TRBJ2-3; 11 bases align to TRBD2. CDR3 nucleotides: TGTGCCAGCAGTTTCCGGACTAGCGGGAGCACAGATACGCAGTATTTT. This gives the protein CASSFRTSGSTDTQYF.